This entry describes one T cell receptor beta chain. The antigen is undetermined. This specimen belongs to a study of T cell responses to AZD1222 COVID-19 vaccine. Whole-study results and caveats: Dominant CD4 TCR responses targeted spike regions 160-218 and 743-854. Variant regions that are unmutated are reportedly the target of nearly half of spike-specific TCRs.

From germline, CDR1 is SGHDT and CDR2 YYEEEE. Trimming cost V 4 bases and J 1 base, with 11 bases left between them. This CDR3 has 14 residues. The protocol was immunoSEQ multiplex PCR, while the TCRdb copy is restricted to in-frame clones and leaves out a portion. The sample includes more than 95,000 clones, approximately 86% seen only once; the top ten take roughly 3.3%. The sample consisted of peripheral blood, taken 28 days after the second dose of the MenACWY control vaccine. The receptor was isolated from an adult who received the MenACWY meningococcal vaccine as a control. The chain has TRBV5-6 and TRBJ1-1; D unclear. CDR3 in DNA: TGTGCCAGCAGCCCCCTCGGGCAGAACACTGAAGCTTTCTTT. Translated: CASSPLGQNTEAFF.